These 8 T cell receptor beta chains were sequenced from one sample in a study of T cells in localized non-small cell lung cancer. The assay was immunoSEQ multiplex PCR, and TCRdb's table has in-frame clones only and misses some. The sample lists about 24,000 clones; roughly nine tenths were seen once. Sequencing used peripheral blood, obtained before any cancer treatment. Source of these receptors: a woman aged 35 to 70 with stage I lung adenocarcinoma.

The V and J genes are TRBV7-8 and TRBJ2-1; 10 bases line up with TRBD2. Germline V gene data show CDR1 as SGHVS and CDR2 as FQNEAQ. CDR3 length: 16 residues. Trimming at V came to 7 bases and at J to 4 bases, leaving 10 bases not matched to a gene. The CDR3 bases are TGTGCCAGCAAGGAGCGGGAGGGCCTCGGGTACAATGAGCAGTTCTTC. Translation: CASKEREGLGYNEQFF.

The chain uses TRBV9 and TRBJ2-7; D is unresolved. Trimming stripped 0 bases from V and 9 bases from J, with 19 bases between. The germline V gene encodes CDR1 SGDLS and CDR2 YYNGEE. This CDR3 contains 15 residues. The CDR3 DNA reads as TGTGCCAGCAGCGTAGGGTCAGCGACCCGTTCGGGGCAGTACTTC. Its translation is CASSVGSATRSGQYF.

This chain connects TRBV27 to TRBJ1-1, with 8 bases fitting TRBD1. The ends lost 2 bases at V and 0 bases at J; junction bases unmatched: 11. The CDR3 length is 18 residues. Germline V gives CDR1 MNHEY, CDR2 SMNVEV (reference sequence). The CDR3 DNA follows: TGTGCCAGCAGTTTACTGACCCCGGGCAGGGGGCTGAACACTGAAGCTTTCTTT. Translating it yields CASSLLTPGRGLNTEAFF.

The CDR3 nucleotides read TGTGCCATCAGCGACCTTCTGAGCGGGAGGGCCATAGATACGCAGTATTTT. It is translated as CAISDLLSGRAIDTQYF. The chain is built from TRBV10-3 and TRBJ2-3; 10 bases line up with TRBD2. This CDR3 region has 17 residues. Germline CDR1 reads ENHRY; CDR2 reads SYGVKD. Trimming took 6 bases from V and 5 from J; bases not matched to a gene: 14.

J is TRBJ2-5 and V is TRBV10-3, with 9 nucleotides matching TRBD2. The CDR3 contains 15 residues. V lost 8 bases and J lost 3; bases outside the gene matches: 10. Germline assignment: CDR1 ENHRY and CDR2 SYGVKD. CDR3 nucleotide sequence: TGTGCCATCCAAATCATAGCGGGGGCAAAAGAGACCCAGTACTTC. Encoded protein: CAIQIIAGAKETQYF.

The chain links TRBV2 to TRBJ2-3; weak D call: TRBD1 (5 bases). CDR3 length equals 14 residues. CDR1 and CDR2 from the germline V gene are SNHLY and FYNNEI. V was cut by 4 bases and J by 4 bases, with 12 bases left in between. The CDR3 spells CASSGAVGPDTQYF. CDR3 nucleotides: TGTGCCAGCAGTGGGGCGGTGGGGCCAGATACGCAGTATTTT.

The rearrangement joins TRBV28 to TRBJ2-1, with D uncertain. The germline V gene encodes CDR1 MDHEN and CDR2 SYDVKM. Trimming took 2 bases from V and 6 from J, leaving 17 bases between them. This CDR3 comprises 16 residues. CDR3 protein: CASSLIRSYSSNEQFF. DNA of the CDR3: TGTGCCAGCAGTTTAATACGCTCCTACTCATCCAATGAGCAGTTCTTC.

The chain recombines TRBV19 with TRBJ1-5; TRBD1 is a possible D gene (6 bases). The V gene lost 6 bases and the J gene lost 0 bases, with 12 bases spanning the gap. Per the germline V gene, CDR1 is LNHDA and CDR2 is SQIVND (reference sequence). The CDR3 covers 15 residues. The CDR3 DNA sequence: TGTGCCAGTAGCCCAGGGGATTATAGCAATCAGCCCCAGCATTTT. Translating gives CASSPGDYSNQPQHF.